Listed below are T cell receptor beta chains from one sample, sequenced in a study of PD-1 blockade in mismatch repair-deficient tumors. TCRdb's table, derived via immunoSEQ multiplex PCR, lists solely in-frame clones and lacks some. The profile covers some 100,000 clones, with approximately 80% appearing a single time and roughly 6.3% taken by the ten largest. Sample: peripheral blood, taken about eight months after starting pembrolizumab. The receptors originated from an adult with mismatch repair-deficient cancer. The CDR3 runs from the conserved cysteine through the conserved F or W.

v_gene	j_gene	CDR3aa
TRBV6-1	TRBJ1-5	CASRFGDLSNQPQHF
TRBV27	TRBJ2-7	CASSPGTEGPSTSYEQYF
TRBV29-1	TRBJ1-2	CSVLEEADYYGYTF
TRBV2	TRBJ2-5	CASGTVEQETQYF
TRBV5-1	TRBJ1-4	CASGTGNEKLFF
TRBV11-2	TRBJ1-1	CASSLVPGGTEAFF
TRBV5-1	TRBJ2-3	CASSKGGSTDTQYF
TRBV19	TRBJ2-1	CASSPPWPEYNEQFF
TRBV27	TRBJ1-5	CASSLFAGFNQPQHF
TRBV2	TRBJ2-5	CASSGQERETQYF
TRBV25-1	TRBJ1-1	CASGDRWNTEAFF
TRBV19	TRBJ2-1	CASSMHRGRSSNEQFF
TRBV19	TRBJ2-7	CASTPGRDPTYEQYF
TRBV7-3	TRBJ1-2	CASSIGGGYGYTF
TRBV15	TRBJ1-2	CATSAMTGSGGYTF
TRBV15	TRBJ1-5	CATSRDPSRVRNQPQHF
TRBV5-1	TRBJ1-5	CASSLDSGLKPQHF
TRBV19	TRBJ2-2	CASRRGEGRTGELFF
TRBV9	TRBJ2-3	CASSASGLTTDTQYF
TRBV15	TRBJ1-5	CATSRSLGQNQPQHF
TRBV2	TRBJ1-1	CASSERGAEAFF
TRBV5-6	TRBJ2-2	CASSRGGAVPRGTGELFF
TRBV4-3	TRBJ1-5	CASSQDLGTRQAQHF
TRBV19	TRBJ2-2	CAARPGLAGSVGTGELFF